The sequence of this T cell receptor (beta chain) was determined in a study of T cells in Graves' hyperthyroidism and ophthalmopathy. Study in general: Initial diagnosis, before any treatment, was when peripheral blood was collected.

Clinical symptoms, serum thyroxine and TRAb, thyroid ultrasound and orbital computed tomography were used for the diagnoses. The CDR3 sequence is 15 residues long. Germline CDR1 reads LGHDT; CDR2 reads YNNKEL (reference sequence). Trimming removed 3 bases from V and 0 bases from J, with 6 bases in between. TCR beta CDR3 regions were amplified from RNA. Researchers ran a first-round RT-PCR on the TCR CDR3 using the HTBI primer set. MiXCR was run by TCRdb on the multiplex PCR reads, yielding one entry per CDR3 protein. This table holds hundreds of thousands of distinct CDR3 sequences, about 14% found once. This clonotype appeared a few times.

Sequenced input: blood. This TCR derives from a woman aged 50 to 65 with Graves' ophthalmopathy. The rearrangement uses TRBV3-1 and TRBJ1-6; D gene ambiguous. CDR3 amino acids: CASSQTSSYNSPLHF. CDR3 coding DNA: TGTGCCAGCAGCCAGACGAGCTCCTATAATTCACCCCTCCACTTT.